This note documents a single T cell receptor (beta chain) sequence. Its antigen is still unknown. The sample comes from a study of response to subunit inactivated influenza vaccine. Study observations and caveats: Few new T cells, the authors suggested, are recruited by each seasonal influenza vaccination.

TCRdb passed the RT-PCR reads through MiXCR, listing each CDR3 protein once. The sample has just over 300,000 distinct CDR3 sequences, approximately 23% seen once. The CDR3 is made up of 13 amino acids. In germline, CDR1 is ENHRY, CDR2 SYGVKD. V was clipped by 7 bases and J by 5 bases, with 13 bases between them. J is TRBJ2-3 and V is TRBV10-3, with a tentative D call TRBD1 (5 bases). Sequences were derived from PBMCs from blood, sampled around 22 months after vaccination. This TCR was sampled from a man aged 50-75 years who received an inactivated influenza vaccine. CDR3 nucleotide sequence: TGTGCCATCACCGAGCAGGGAAAAGATACGCAGTATTTT. As protein: CAITEQGKDTQYF.